Below are 11 T cell receptor beta chains sequenced from a single sample in a study of T cells in Graves' hyperthyroidism and ophthalmopathy. From RNA transcripts, TCR beta CDR3 regions were amplified. Researchers ran a first-round RT-PCR on the TCR CDR3 using the HTBI primer set. One entry per CDR3 protein results from TCRdb running MiXCR on the multiplex PCR reads. The sample has some 510,000 distinct CDR3 sequences; about half are singletons. Material: peripheral blood or thyroid tissue (not recorded which). The receptors come from a woman between 18 and 30 years old with Graves' hyperthyroidism.

This clonotype has only a few counts. The chain carries TRBV2 and TRBJ1-5, with D tentatively TRBD1 (5 bases). Per germline, CDR1 SNHLY and CDR2 FYNNEI. V lost 8 bases and J lost 0, with 17 bases in between. The CDR3 runs to 16 residues. CDR3 sequence (DNA): TGTGCCAGCGGGTTGGGGCAGCGCTATAGCAATCAGCCCCAGCATTTT. It encodes CASGLGQRYSNQPQHF. Based on the CDR3 plus reference TRBV2 and TRBJ1-5, the full variable domain is EPEVTQTPSHQVTQMGQEVILRCVPISNHLYFYWYRQILGQKVEFLVSFYNNEISEKSEIFDDQFSVERPDGSNFTLKIRSTKLEDSAMYFCASGLGQRYSNQPQHFGDGTRLSIL.

This chain connects TRBV7-9 to TRBJ1-2; D not certain. Germline V gives CDR1 SEHNR, CDR2 FQNEAQ (reference sequence). The CDR3 is 13 residues long. Trimming took off 1 base at V and 4 bases at J, with 7 bases between the two ends. The CDR3 reads CASSLDFVYGYTF. Written as DNA, the CDR3 is TGTGCCAGCAGCTTAGATTTCGTCTATGGCTACACCTTC.

The rearrangement uses TRBV29-1 and TRBJ2-7, with TRBD2 identical over 9 bases. Germline-derived CDR1 and CDR2 are SQVTM and ANQGSEA. The CDR3 runs 14 residues. With 3 bases clipped from V and 2 bases from J, the junction kept 5 bases outside the gene matches. The CDR3 is CSVEVAGAPYEQYF. Here the CDR3 DNA reads TGCAGCGTTGAGGTAGCGGGGGCCCCCTACGAGCAGTACTTC.

V is TRBV2 and J is TRBJ2-7, with D possibly TRBD1 on 5 matching bases. The germline CDR1 and CDR2 sequences are SNHLY and FYNNEI. Trimming shortened V by 6 bases and J by 3 bases, and 18 bases separated the two germline ends. This CDR3 has 15 amino acids. The DNA for the CDR3 is TGTGCCAGCAGCTTAACCCAGGGCAGCTTCTACGAGCAGTACTTC. As protein: CASSLTQGSFYEQYF.

The V and J genes are TRBV29-1 and TRBJ2-3; no clear D. The V gene lost 3 bases and the J gene lost 0 bases, with 4 bases spanning the gap. This CDR3 spans 12 amino acids. Germline CDR1 is SQVTM and CDR2 is ANQGSEA. The CDR3 DNA follows: TGCAGCGTTGAGGACAGCACAGATACGCAGTATTTT. Translating gives CSVEDSTDTQYF.

This chain connects TRBV9 to TRBJ2-5; maybe TRBD1 (7 bases). Germline CDR1 reads SGDLS; CDR2 reads YYNGEE. V was pared by 0 bases and J by 9 bases, with 15 bases between. The CDR3 has 14 residues. The chain's CDR3 is CASSVGAGGQPQYF. CDR3 nucleotide sequence: TGTGCCAGCAGCGTAGGAGCAGGGGGGCAGCCCCAGTACTTC. The full variable domain, its missing parts supplied by reference TRBV9 and TRBJ2-5, is DSGVTQTPKHLITATGQRVTLRCSPRSGDLSVYWYQQSLDQGLQFLIQYYNGEERAKGNILERFSAQQFPDLHSELNLSSLELGDSALYFCASSVGAGGQPQYFGPGTRLLVL.

The genes are TRBV20-1 and TRBJ1-2; possible D gene TRBD1, 5 bases. CDR1 is DFQATT, CDR2 SNEGSKA, per germline (reference sequence). There are 13 residues in the CDR3. Trimming cost V 7 bases and J 7 bases, with 19 bases left between them. CDR3 DNA: TGCAGTGGGCCCATGGATGAGGGGCCTGGCTACACCTTC. Translated: CSGPMDEGPGYTF.

The J gene is TRBJ1-6, the V gene TRBV10-3; D might be TRBD1 (6 bases). V was shortened by 2 bases and J by 7 bases, with 9 bases between the two germline ends. Germline CDR1 is ENHRY and CDR2 is SYGVKD. This CDR3 is built from 14 residues. The CDR3 DNA sequence: TGTGCCATCAGTGAGGACAGGTCGAATTCACCCCTCCACTTT. It specifies CAISEDRSNSPLHF.

This clonotype was detected ten times or more. V is TRBV10-3 and J is TRBJ2-2; D is unclear. Germline assignment: CDR1 ENHRY and CDR2 SYGVKD. The CDR3 contains 12 residues. V was shortened by 7 bases and J by 2 bases, with 5 bases between the two germline ends. The CDR3 sequence is CAITGNTGELFF. The DNA of the CDR3 is TGTGCCATCACAGGCAACACCGGGGAGCTGTTTTTT.

The chain employs TRBV5-1 and TRBJ1-4, with TRBD1 as a possible D gene (5 bases). This CDR3 is 14 amino acids long. The V and J ends lost 0 bases and 7 bases respectively, with 10 bases between them. Germline-derived CDR1 and CDR2 are SGHRS and YFSETQ. The CDR3 DNA sequence: TGCGCCAGCAGCTTGGCAACTAGGGGTGAAAAACTGTTTTTT. Translated, it gives CASSLATRGEKLFF.

This clonotype was found many times. The chain is built from TRBV9 and TRBJ1-2; a weak D match, TRBD1 (6 bases). This CDR3 comprises 13 residues. Germline-derived CDR1 and CDR2 are SGDLS and YYNGEE. V dropped 5 bases and J dropped 9 bases, with 17 bases sitting between them. CDR3 sequence reads: CASRRGQDLSYTF. CDR3 nucleotide sequence: TGTGCCAGCAGGCGGGGGCAGGACCTGAGCTACACCTTC. Drawing the rest from reference TRBV9 and TRBJ1-2, the complete variable domain is DSGVTQTPKHLITATGQRVTLRCSPRSGDLSVYWYQQSLDQGLQFLIQYYNGEERAKGNILERFSAQQFPDLHSELNLSSLELGDSALYFCASRRGQDLSYTFGSGTRLTVV.